This T cell receptor beta chain appears in the sequencing data of a study of regulatory T cells in long-lasting Graves disease. Study-level background: Over 5 years of antithyroid drugs with positive TSH receptor antibodies was taken to mean persistent Graves' disease. Findings and caveats of the study: Peripheral blood, not thyroid tissue, was the sole material studied. There was favoring of TRBV28, TRBJ1-2 and TRBJ2-5 in persistent disease.

There are a few counts of this clonotype. Its antigen is still unknown. The CDR3 sequence is 12 residues long. Trimming cost V 0 bases and J 6 bases, with 3 bases left between them. Germline CDR1 SGHTA, CDR2 FQGNSA. Building the TCR beta libraries relied on iRepertoire HTBI primers, and CDR3 regions underwent Arm-PCR. TCRdb independently ran MiXCR on the multiplex PCR reads; one entry per CDR3 protein. Among 400,000 to 500,000 distinct CDR3 sequences listed, under 25% were seen once. Described time point: persistent/refractory GD, antithyroid drugs over 5 years with positive TRAb. PBMC-extracted RNA yielded the TCR library.

Sequencing was performed on peripheral blood mononuclear cells (PBMCs), taken when the disease was refractory, from a patient treated with antithyroid drugs. This chain links TRBV7-2 with TRBJ1-3; D is ambiguous. The sequence was collected from a female donor with Graves disease. This CDR3 reads CASSLAENTIYF. CDR3 coding DNA: TGTGCCAGCAGCTTAGCTGAAAACACCATATATTTT.